This TCR beta chain was obtained from a study of OX40 agonist ivuxolimab in advanced cancers. Study-wide context: The dose-escalation group included hepatocellular carcinoma, melanoma, renal cell carcinoma and head and neck cancer. Those enrolled were roughly 85% male, with a mean age of roughly 62 years and ages from about 20 to 85.

Produced via immunoSEQ multiplex PCR; TCRdb's table is partial and in-frame only. The profile shows some 74,000 clones, approximately 88% of them singletons. The sampling schedule covered blood at baseline, cycle 4 day 1, and cycle 7 day 1. The CDR3 covers 12 residues. V dropped 5 bases and J dropped 7 bases, with 9 bases sitting between them. Germline CDR1 and CDR2: MDHEN and SYDVKM. The count of this clone is one. The source was CD4+ or CD8+ T cells sorted from blood, collected in a trial of the OX40 agonist ivuxolimab. The chain combines TRBV28 with TRBJ1-5; D uncertain. This sequence originates from an adult with an advanced solid tumor such as melanoma, head and neck, liver or kidney cancer. The CDR3 spells CASSTNVQPQHF. The DNA for the CDR3 is TGTGCCAGCAGTACAAACGTACAGCCCCAGCATTTT.